This T cell receptor beta chain stems from a study of post-analysis software for immune sequencing data. For the study at large: Both relapsing-remitting and secondary progressive multiple sclerosis featured among the disease courses, as did progressive-relapsing multiple sclerosis. General study findings and limits: Controls showed lower frequencies than patients for roughly 5 TRBV segments, and TRBV5-6, TRBV5-1 and TRBV20-1 were among these.

Only one count was recorded for this clonotype. Its antigen is currently unknown. The TCR beta cDNA libraries carried unique molecular identifiers. Using its own MiXCR run on the PCR reads, TCRdb lists one record per CDR3 protein. The profile covers fewer than 850,000 distinct CDR3 sequences, with 35% to 55% appearing a single time and roughly 4.4% taken by the ten largest. CDR3 length: 20 residues. The germline V and J ends were trimmed by 1 base and 6 bases, with 29 bases remaining between them. Germline V lookup: CDR1 SEHNR, CDR2 FQNEAQ (reference sequence). The receptor's source is a girl aged 5-17 years with multiple sclerosis. This chain connects TRBV7-9 to TRBJ2-3; tentative D call: TRBD1 (6 bases). The material sequenced was blood. CDR3 protein: CASSLGVMGATSPTSDTQYF. The CDR3 DNA follows: TGTGCCAGCAGCTTAGGGGTGATGGGGGCAACTAGTCCTACTTCTGATACGCAGTATTTT.